These 17 T cell receptor beta chains were sequenced from one sample in a study of blood T cell repertoires in COVID-19. TCRdb keeps only in-frame clones here, not all; method: immunoSEQ multiplex PCR. This repertoire shows about 55,000 clones, roughly 90% found once; its top ten account for about 15%. The source material was peripheral blood. The receptors here all came from a human donor with active COVID-19. The donor label of this sample is uncertain.

The rearrangement joins TRBV27 to TRBJ1-1; no reliable D call. The CDR3 contains 15 residues. Trimming stripped 5 bases from V and 0 bases from J, with 13 bases between. Germline CDR1 MNHEY, CDR2 SMNVEV (reference sequence). CDR3 nucleotide sequence: TGTGCCAGCAGTCCAAGAAATACAGTGAACACTGAAGCTTTCTTT. Residues: CASSPRNTVNTEAFF.

The gene calls are TRBV7-2 and TRBJ2-1, with 9 bases lining up with TRBD1. V shed 8 bases, J shed 2 bases, and the junction held 4 bases outside the gene matches. The CDR3 contains 14 residues. Germline V CDR1 and CDR2: SGHTA, FQGNSA. Here the CDR3 DNA reads TGTGCCAGCTGCTGGGACAGGGCCTACAATGAGCAGTTCTTC. Protein: CASCWDRAYNEQFF.

This chain joins TRBV7-2 and TRBJ2-3, with 10 bases lining up with TRBD1. V shed 5 bases and J 3 bases; nucleotides not matched to a gene: 8. Germline V lookup: CDR1 SGHTA, CDR2 FQGNSA. The CDR3 extends over 16 amino acids. The CDR3 protein is CASSRTGGKGTDTQYF. The CDR3 coding sequence is TGTGCCAGCAGCCGGACAGGGGGTAAAGGGACAGATACGCAGTATTTT.

The V and J genes are TRBV7-6 and TRBJ2-1; D is possibly TRBD2 (5 bases). With 0 bases removed from V and 0 bases from J, the gap between germline ends came to 6 bases. The V gene's germline CDR1 is SGHVS and CDR2 FNYEAQ. There are 15 residues in the CDR3. The CDR3 bases are TGTGCCAGCAGCTTAGCGGGGAGCTCCTACAATGAGCAGTTCTTC. As protein: CASSLAGSSYNEQFF.

This chain links TRBV7-9 with TRBJ2-7; the D is unclear. The CDR3 runs 14 residues. The germline V gene encodes CDR1 SEHNR and CDR2 FQNEAQ (reference sequence). V was cut by 5 bases and J by 2 bases, with 13 bases left in between. The CDR3 DNA is TGTGCCAGCAGCCCCGTCTCTTCCCCCTACGAGCAGTACTTC. Its protein product is CASSPVSSPYEQYF.

V is TRBV11-2 and J is TRBJ2-3, with 13 nucleotides matching TRBD2. Per the germline V gene, CDR1 is SGHAT and CDR2 is FQNNGV. The CDR3 spans 18 residues. The trim removed 5 bases at V and 5 bases at J, leaving 13 bases unmatched. This chain's CDR3 is CASSTTSGGGSLIDTQYF. For the CDR3, the DNA is TGTGCCAGCAGCACTACTAGCGGGGGGGGTTCTCTTATAGATACGCAGTATTTT.

Of note for this clone: At one end, the junction sequence differs from germline, possibly due to a read error. The chain carries TRBV11-2 and TRBJ2-5; D unresolved. The CDR3 has 14 amino acids. CDR1 and CDR2 from the germline V gene are SGHAT and FQNNGV. CDR3 residues: CASSLDRVTETQYF. The CDR3 DNA follows: TGTGCCAGCAGCCTAGACCGGGTAACCGAGACCCAGTACTTC.

The chain uses TRBV27 and TRBJ1-4, with TRBD1 identical over 8 bases. Trimming at V came to 6 bases and at J to 7 bases, leaving 13 bases not matched to a gene. The length of the CDR3 is 16 residues. Germline CDR1 reads MNHEY; CDR2 reads SMNVEV (reference sequence). The CDR3 is CASRTHTDRVSEKLFF. CDR3 in DNA: TGTGCCAGCAGAACCCATACGGACAGGGTCAGTGAAAAACTGTTTTTT.

This chain uses TRBV6-2 or TRBV6-3 with TRBJ1-2; tentative D call: TRBD1 (5 bases). The CDR3 spans 14 residues. Germline V gene lookup returns CDR1 MNHEY and CDR2 SVGEGT. V lost 4 bases to trimming and J lost 1 base, with 10 bases between them. The CDR3: CASSFSTDNYGYTF. The CDR3 DNA reads as TGTGCCAGCAGTTTCTCGACAGATAACTATGGCTACACCTTC.

This chain joins TRBV6-5 and TRBJ2-3; 10 bases agree with TRBD2. The trim removed 2 bases at V and 3 bases at J, leaving 2 bases unmatched. From germline, CDR1 is MNHEY and CDR2 SVGAGI. The CDR3 extends over 15 amino acids. This chain's CDR3 is CASSYLAGDTDTQYF. Here the CDR3 DNA reads TGTGCCAGCAGTTACCTAGCGGGGGATACAGATACGCAGTATTTT.

This rearrangement joins TRBV19 to TRBJ2-7; 7 nucleotides align to TRBD1. CDR3 length: 14 amino acids. J was trimmed by 6 bases and V by 5 bases; bases with no gene match: 10. Per the germline V gene, CDR1 is LNHDA and CDR2 is SQIVND (reference sequence). The chain's CDR3 is CASSGRQGLSEQYF. The CDR3 region has the DNA TGTGCCAGTAGTGGGCGACAGGGTTTGAGCGAGCAGTACTTC.

CDR3 protein: CASSSGGGNEQFF. The DNA of the CDR3 is TGTGCCAGCAGCTCCGGGGGGGGGAATGAGCAGTTCTTC. The V and J genes are TRBV5-4 and TRBJ2-1; 8 nucleotides match TRBD2. This CDR3 comprises 13 residues. Germline lookup yields CDR1 SGHNT and CDR2 YYREEE (reference sequence). Unmatched junction bases numbered 3, after V lost 3 bases and J lost 7 bases.

This chain connects TRBV19 to TRBJ2-3; TRBD1 might be the D (5 bases). Germline-derived CDR1 and CDR2 are LNHDA and SQIVND (reference sequence). CDR3 size: 15 residues. The V end lost 0 bases, the J end lost 4 bases, and 11 bases lay between the germline ends. CDR3 loop: CASSIDQGSADTQYF. CDR3 nucleotide sequence: TGTGCCAGTAGTATAGATCAGGGCAGCGCAGATACGCAGTATTTT.

On this clone: This same CDR3 is encoded by further DNA sequences in the sample. The V gene is TRBV5-1, the J gene TRBJ1-1; D call uncertain. The CDR3 runs to 11 residues. The germline V gene encodes CDR1 SGHRS and CDR2 YFSETQ. V lost 0 bases, J lost 7 bases, and 4 bases lay in between. The CDR3 nucleotides read TGCGCCAGCAGCTTGGGCGGTGAAGCTTTCTTT. The encoded protein is CASSLGGEAFF.

This chain's CDR3 is CASRGQGYTGELFF. The CDR3 DNA sequence: TGTGCCAGCAGGGGACAGGGGTACACCGGGGAGCTGTTTTTT. The chain employs TRBV6-5 and TRBJ2-2, with 10 bases aligning to TRBD1. J was trimmed by 3 bases and V by 6 bases; bases with no gene match: 1. The CDR3 totals 14 residues. Germline V gene sequence: CDR1 MNHEY, CDR2 SVGAGI.

The rearrangement joins TRBV6-2 or TRBV6-3 to TRBJ2-7; D possibly corresponds to TRBD1 (5 bases). The CDR3 consists of 15 residues. Germline assignment: CDR1 MNHEY and CDR2 SVGEGT. The V end was cut by 4 bases, the J end by 2 bases, with 15 bases between. The DNA for the CDR3 is TGTGCCAGCAGTTCCCAGACAGTTACCCCCTACGAGCAGTACTTC. Translation: CASSSQTVTPYEQYF.

This rearrangement joins TRBV7-3 to TRBJ2-7, with 10 bases lining up with TRBD1. Per the germline V gene, CDR1 is SGHTA and CDR2 is FQGTGA. V lost 5 bases, J lost 2 bases, and 6 bases stayed unmatched. The CDR3 contains 15 residues. The CDR3 spells CASSPGTGVPYEQYF. Written as DNA, the CDR3 is TGTGCCAGCAGCCCAGGGACAGGGGTACCCTACGAGCAGTACTTC.